This passage covers 13 T cell receptor beta chains from one sample sequenced in a study of blood T cells in healthy people across ages. Primers used in a second PCR of about 6 to 11 cycles were a sample-barcoded 5' primer and a J-beta primer mix. TCRdb recomputed calls from the 5' RACE reads with MiXCR, one row per CDR3 protein. This table holds around 1.5 million distinct CDR3 sequences, approximately 59% found once. Sequencing was performed on blood. The receptors were sampled from a man aged 18-30 years in good health.

The J gene is TRBJ1-5, the V gene TRBV20-1; no clear D gene. The CDR3 runs 14 residues. The germline V gene has CDR1 DFQATT and CDR2 SNEGSKA (reference sequence). V lost 1 base, J lost 0 bases, and 7 bases lay in between. The CDR3: CSARAGGSNQPQHF. DNA for the CDR3: TGCAGTGCTAGAGCCGGCGGTAGCAATCAGCCCCAGCATTTT.

This rearrangement joins TRBV20-1 to TRBJ2-5; 10 positions match TRBD1. The J call is in doubt because the DNA end fits TRBJ2-7 better. Per the germline V gene, CDR1 is DFQATT and CDR2 is SNEGSKA (reference sequence). This CDR3 has 14 amino acids. CDR3 sequence reads: CSARYGDRGDEQYF. The CDR3 DNA is TGCAGTGCTAGGTATGGGGACAGGGGAGACGAGCAGTACTTC.

This clonotype showed up just a few times. This rearrangement joins TRBV27 to TRBJ2-3; D is unresolved. The CDR3 loop spans 13 amino acids. Germline V gene lookup returns CDR1 MNHEY and CDR2 SMNVEV (reference sequence). Trimming took off 2 bases at V and 5 bases at J, with 8 bases between the two ends. CDR3 sequence: CASSLMGKDTQYF. The CDR3 DNA reads as TGTGCCAGCAGTTTAATGGGGAAAGATACGCAGTATTTT.

DNA for the CDR3: TGTGCCAGCAGTTTGACTCTTTCCGTTACAGAGCAGTACTTC. Its protein product is CASSLTLSVTEQYF. The rearrangement joins TRBV6-5 to TRBJ2-5; D is unclear. V was pared by 4 bases and J by 11 bases, with 20 bases between. CDR3 length equals 14 residues. Per germline, CDR1 MNHEY and CDR2 SVGAGI.

This clonotype was counted between two and nine times. The rearrangement links TRBV4-1 to TRBJ2-1; 7 nucleotides line up with TRBD2. The CDR3 is 16 amino acids. Germline lookup yields CDR1 MGHRA and CDR2 YSYEKL. Germline trimming cut 6 bases from V and 4 bases from J; bases unmatched to any gene: 12. CDR3 loop: CASSHVDAGAYNEQFF. The CDR3 DNA reads TGCGCCAGCAGTCACGTGGACGCGGGAGCTTACAATGAGCAGTTCTTC.

The chain links TRBV7-2 to TRBJ2-6; no firm D call. Trimming left V 3 bases short and J 5 bases short, with 14 bases between. From germline, CDR1 is SGHTA and CDR2 FQGNSA. The CDR3 totals 16 residues. CDR3 region: CASSFGPNSWANVLTF. The CDR3 DNA reads as TGTGCCAGCAGCTTCGGGCCGAACTCATGGGCCAACGTCCTGACTTTC.

CDR3 in amino acids: CSASFVWEDNEQFF. The CDR3 DNA reads TGCAGTGCTAGTTTTGTCTGGGAGGACAATGAGCAGTTCTTC. The chain recombines TRBV20-1 with TRBJ2-1; a weak D match, TRBD2 (6 bases). Germline V gene lookup returns CDR1 DFQATT and CDR2 SNEGSKA (reference sequence). CDR3 length: 14 residues. Trimming cost V 3 bases and J 5 bases, with 14 bases left between them.

This clonotype appeared a few times. The rearrangement joins TRBV3-1 to TRBJ2-4; D is tentatively TRBD1 or TRBD2 (5 bases each). The last part of the DNA fits TRBJ2-7 better; the J call may be wrong. Germline V gene lookup returns CDR1 LGHDT and CDR2 YNNKEL (reference sequence). The CDR3 sequence is 14 residues long. CDR3 DNA sequence: TGTGCCAGCAGCGCCCTCGGGACGACCTACGAGCAGTACTTC. Its translation is CASSALGTTYEQYF.

This clonotype occurred many times. V gene TRBV9 combines with J gene TRBJ2-7; 15 bases are a match to TRBD2. The CDR3 totals 15 residues. Germline CDR1 is SGDLS and CDR2 is YYNGEE. V lost 3 bases, J lost 5 bases, and 3 bases stayed unmatched. The CDR3 loop reads CASSDRTSGRDEQYF. The DNA of the CDR3 is TGTGCCAGCAGCGACCGGACTAGCGGGAGGGACGAGCAGTACTTC.

The chain is built from TRBV5-1 and TRBJ2-5, with D perhaps given as TRBD1 or TRBD2 (5 bases each). The end of the DNA is better explained by TRBJ2-7, so the J call may be wrong. There are 18 residues in the CDR3. The germline V gene has CDR1 SGHRS and CDR2 YFSETQ. In DNA form, the CDR3 reads TGCGCCAGCAGCCCGGGGCTAGGACATCTAGGGGCATCCTACGAGCAGTACTTC. This sequence encodes CASSPGLGHLGASYEQYF.

This chain joins TRBV10-3 and TRBJ2-2; a possible D gene is TRBD1 (5 bases). V was cut by 10 bases and J by 6 bases, with 6 bases left in between. The CDR3 sequence is 10 residues long. CDR1 ENHRY and CDR2 SYGVKD come from the germline V gene. CDR3: CATRAGELFF. CDR3 DNA sequence: TGTGCCACCAGGGCCGGGGAGCTGTTTTTT.

The rearrangement joins TRBV5-4 to TRBJ1-2; possible D gene TRBD1, 5 bases. CDR3 length equals 14 residues. The V end lost 4 bases, the J end lost 5 bases, and 15 bases lay between the germline ends. Germline CDR1 reads SGHNT; CDR2 reads YYREEE (reference sequence). The CDR3 loop is CASSLGTDPYGYTF. In DNA, the CDR3 is TGTGCCAGCAGCCTCGGGACTGATCCTTATGGCTACACCTTC.

This rearrangement joins TRBV12-3 or TRBV12-4 to TRBJ1-6, with 8 bases identical to TRBD1. With 3 bases clipped from V and 10 bases from J, the junction kept 8 bases outside the gene matches. This CDR3 comprises 15 residues. This CDR3 is CASSFWDRSGSPLHF. The CDR3 DNA follows: TGTGCCAGCAGTTTCTGGGACAGGTCTGGGTCACCCCTCCACTTT.